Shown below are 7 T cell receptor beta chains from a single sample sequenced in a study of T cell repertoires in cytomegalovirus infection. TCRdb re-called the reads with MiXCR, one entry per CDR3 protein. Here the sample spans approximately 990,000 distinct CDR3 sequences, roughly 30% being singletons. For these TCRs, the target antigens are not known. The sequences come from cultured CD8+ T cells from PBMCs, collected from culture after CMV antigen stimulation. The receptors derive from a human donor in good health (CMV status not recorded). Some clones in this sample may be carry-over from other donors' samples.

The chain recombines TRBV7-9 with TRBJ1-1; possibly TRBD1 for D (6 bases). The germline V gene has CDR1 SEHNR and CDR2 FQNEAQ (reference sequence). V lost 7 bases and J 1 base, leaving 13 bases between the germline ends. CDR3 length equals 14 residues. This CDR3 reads CASTSTDRNTEAFF. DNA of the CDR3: TGTGCCAGCACCTCCACGGACAGGAACACTGAAGCTTTCTTT.

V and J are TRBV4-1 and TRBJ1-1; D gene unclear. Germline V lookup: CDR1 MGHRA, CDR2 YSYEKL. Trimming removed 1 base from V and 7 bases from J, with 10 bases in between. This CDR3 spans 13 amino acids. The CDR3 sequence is CASSQVAGYEAFF. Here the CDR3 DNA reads TGCGCCAGCAGCCAAGTAGCGGGGTATGAAGCTTTCTTT.

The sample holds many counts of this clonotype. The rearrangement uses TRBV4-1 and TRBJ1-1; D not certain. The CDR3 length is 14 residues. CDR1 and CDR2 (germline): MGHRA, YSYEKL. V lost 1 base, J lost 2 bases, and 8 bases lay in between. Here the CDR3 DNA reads TGCGCCAGCAGCCAAGCAGAGGTTAACACTGAAGCTTTCTTT. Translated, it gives CASSQAEVNTEAFF.

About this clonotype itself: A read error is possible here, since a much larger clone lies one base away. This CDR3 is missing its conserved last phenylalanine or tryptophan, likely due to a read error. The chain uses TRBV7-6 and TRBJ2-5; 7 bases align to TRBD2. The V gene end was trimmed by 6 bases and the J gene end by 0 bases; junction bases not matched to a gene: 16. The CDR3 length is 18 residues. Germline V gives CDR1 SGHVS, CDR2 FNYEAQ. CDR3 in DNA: TGTGCCAGCAGGCCCCGCCGACTAGCCGCGGAGTACCAAGAGACCCAGTACTCC. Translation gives CASRPRRLAAEYQETQYS.

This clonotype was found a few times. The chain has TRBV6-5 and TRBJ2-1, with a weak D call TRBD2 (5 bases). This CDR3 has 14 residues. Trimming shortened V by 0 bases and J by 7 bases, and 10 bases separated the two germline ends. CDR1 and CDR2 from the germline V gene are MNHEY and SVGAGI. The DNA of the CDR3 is TGTGCCAGCAGTTACTCGAGAAAGCGGAATGAGCAGTTCTTC. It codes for CASSYSRKRNEQFF.

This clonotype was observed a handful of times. The CDR3, as DNA: TGTGCCAGCAGCTTAGACGGGAGTGTGGAAAAACTGTTTTTT. Encoded protein: CASSLDGSVEKLFF. V is TRBV7-6 and J is TRBJ1-4; D gene ambiguous. This CDR3 is built from 14 residues. V was trimmed by 1 base and J by 8 bases, leaving 11 bases between them. Per the germline V gene, CDR1 is SGHVS and CDR2 is FNYEAQ.

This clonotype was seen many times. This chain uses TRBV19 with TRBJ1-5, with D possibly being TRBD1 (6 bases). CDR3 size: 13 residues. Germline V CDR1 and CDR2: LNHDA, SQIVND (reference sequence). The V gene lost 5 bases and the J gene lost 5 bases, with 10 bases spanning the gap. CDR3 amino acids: CASSQGSHQPQHF. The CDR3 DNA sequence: TGTGCCAGTAGTCAGGGGTCGCATCAGCCCCAGCATTTT.